This T cell receptor (beta chain) emerged from a study of T cell repertoires in cytomegalovirus infection. Overall study context: Public TCR beta signature analysis indicated the presence of both CMV infection and matching HLA type.

TCRdb reanalysed the reads using MiXCR and keeps one entry per CDR3 protein. The top ten clones hold approximately 19% of a sample with some 270,000 distinct CDR3 sequences, 22% of them seen once. Broader study findings: Clonotypes of TCR beta that were HLA-C-restricted and CMV-specific dominated the ex vivo response. Accumulated public TCR beta family frequency recognized individuals carrying CMV together with the relevant HLA.

This clonotype has only a few counts. As yet, its antigen is unknown. The TCR sequence derives from a human donor in good health (CMV status not recorded). Some clones in this sample may be carry-over from other donors' samples. The sequencing used cultured PBMCs, collected from culture after CMV antigen stimulation.

In DNA, the CDR3 is TGTGCCACCAGTTCAGGGTACTCGAACACTGAAGCTTTCTTT. Its translation is CATSSGYSNTEAFF. This chain links TRBV24-1 with TRBJ1-1, with D possibly being TRBD1 (5 bases). The CDR3 runs 14 residues. V shed 6 bases and J shed 1 base, with 11 bases lying between them. The germline V gene has CDR1 KGHDR and CDR2 SFDVKD.